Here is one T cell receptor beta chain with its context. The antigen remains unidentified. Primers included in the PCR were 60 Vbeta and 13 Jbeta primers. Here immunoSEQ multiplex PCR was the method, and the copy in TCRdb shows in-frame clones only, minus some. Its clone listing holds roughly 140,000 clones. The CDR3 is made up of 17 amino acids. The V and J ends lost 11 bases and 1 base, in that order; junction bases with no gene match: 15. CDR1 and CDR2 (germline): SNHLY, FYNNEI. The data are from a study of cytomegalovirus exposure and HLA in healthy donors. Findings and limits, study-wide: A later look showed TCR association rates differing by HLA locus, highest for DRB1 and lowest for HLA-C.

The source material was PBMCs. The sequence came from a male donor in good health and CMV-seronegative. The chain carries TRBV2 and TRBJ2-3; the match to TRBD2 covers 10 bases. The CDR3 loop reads CASALAGVVNGTDTQYF. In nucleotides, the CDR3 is TGTGCCTCGGCCCTAGCGGGAGTCGTAAATGGCACAGATACGCAGTATTTT. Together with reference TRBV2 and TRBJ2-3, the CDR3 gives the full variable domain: EPEVTQTPSHQVTQMGQEVILRCVPISNHLYFYWYRQILGQKVEFLVSFYNNEISEKSEIFDDQFSVERPDGSNFTLKIRSTKLEDSAMYFCASALAGVVNGTDTQYFGPGTRLTVL.